This T cell receptor (beta chain) appears in the sequencing data of a study of prognosis after radiotherapy for stage I lung cancer. Study-level background: There were approximately 15 patients with newly diagnosed primary stage I lung tumors and several patients with oligometastatic NSCLC after surgical resection of the primary tumor. Study-wide points: Before stereotactic body radiation therapy the median unique TCR clone count was some 10,000, and afterwards it fell to more than 5,500.

All patients showed node-negative disease on CT and PET/CT and lacked prior chemotherapy, radiotherapy or other malignancies. Amplification of TCR beta CDR3 from genomic DNA used two-round multiplex PCR. First-round PCR amplification was performed with primers specific to each TRBV and TRBJ gene. TCRdb re-derived calls from the multiplex PCR reads in MiXCR, one entry per CDR3 protein. The table shows some 27,000 distinct CDR3 sequences, with around 30% occurring only once. V was trimmed by 6 bases and J by 2 bases, leaving 19 bases between them. This CDR3 has 16 residues. Germline CDR1 is SGHNT and CDR2 is YENEEA. A word on this clonotype: Its antigen is not known. This sequence is one base from a far larger clone and is likely a read error. Because it lacks the conserved phenylalanine or tryptophan at the end, this CDR3 is likely a read error.

Material: PBMCs, obtained before or after stereotactic body radiation therapy (not recorded which). J is TRBJ1-2 and V is TRBV11-3; maybe TRBD1 (5 bases). This clonotype was sampled from a donor aged 50 or older with non-small cell lung cancer. CDR3 nucleotides: TGTGCCAGCAGTTTTCCCAATGGAGGGGTAAACTATGGCTACACCTCC. It encodes CASSFPNGGVNYGYTS.